The clone carrying this T cell receptor beta chain was seen repeatedly, ten times or more. Its antigen is not known. One entry per CDR3 protein results from TCRdb running MiXCR on the 5' RACE reads. The sample lists some 500,000 distinct CDR3 sequences, approximately 14% occurring once. The entry originates in a study of identical twins. All of the donors were Caucasians in good health. The length of the CDR3 is 16 residues. Trimming pared 3 bases from V and 2 bases from J, leaving 17 bases between. Study-wide results and caveats: These conclusions were based on statistical analysis (cross-sectional, not following the same donors). For out-of-frame alpha sequences shared by twins, low generation probability was in excess. Twin pairs had excess sharing that was weaker in beta out-of-frame sequences.

These sequences were also reported in another study, on yellow fever vaccine responses in identical twins.

This TCR was sampled from a woman between 18 and 29 years old in good health. Sequencing was done on a sample of CD4+ T cells sorted from blood. This rearrangement joins TRBV12-3 or TRBV12-4 to TRBJ2-7; possibly TRBD1 or TRBD2 for D (6 bases each). CDR3 in DNA: TGTGCCAGCAGTTTTGGGGGGCCAGGCAACACCTACGAGCAGTACTTC. Translated, it gives CASSFGGPGNTYEQYF.